The 5 T cell receptor beta chains listed next were all sequenced from one sample in a study of cytomegalovirus exposure and HLA in healthy donors. Libraries were prepared by immunoSEQ multiplex PCR; TCRdb keeps only in-frame clonotypes and omits some of them. The data hold some 130,000 clones, with approximately 84% observed a single time. The sample was PBMCs. The receptor source for this set is a woman in her twenties or thirties in good health and CMV-seronegative.

V and J are TRBV9 and TRBJ1-1; 10 bases are a match to TRBD1. V was pared by 4 bases and J by 6 bases, with 12 bases of the junction left unmatched. Germline CDR1 and CDR2: SGDLS and YYNGEE. The CDR3 is 16 amino acids. The CDR3 sequence: CASSPTQTGGIAEAFF. The CDR3 DNA reads TGTGCCAGCAGCCCTACCCAGACAGGGGGCATTGCTGAAGCTTTCTTT.

This clone has a single count. This chain uses TRBV5-1 with TRBJ2-2; maybe TRBD1 (5 bases). Trimming removed 0 bases from V and 3 bases from J, with 9 bases in between. The germline V gene has CDR1 SGHRS and CDR2 YFSETQ. The CDR3 extends over 15 amino acids. CDR3 region: CASSLGQRYTGELFF. As DNA, the CDR3 is TGCGCCAGCAGCTTGGGACAGAGATACACCGGGGAGCTGTTTTTT. The full variable domain, its missing parts supplied by reference TRBV5-1 and TRBJ2-2, is KAGVTQTPRYLIKTRGQQVTLSCSPISGHRSVSWYQQTPGQGLQFLFEYFSETQRNKGNFPGRFSGRQFSNSRSEMNVSTLELGDSALYLCASSLGQRYTGELFFGEGSRLTVL.

V and J are TRBV30 and TRBJ1-2; 7 bases line up with TRBD1. Losses at the gene ends were 6 bases for V and 0 bases for J; bases not matched to a gene: 4. This CDR3 comprises 13 residues. Germline CDR1 reads GTSNPN; CDR2 reads SVGIG (reference sequence). CDR3 sequence (DNA): TGTGCCTGCCTGGACAGGTCTAACTATGGCTACACCTTC. It yields the protein CACLDRSNYGYTF.

CDR3 DNA sequence: TGTGCCAGCAGTGGATTAGCGGTAACCAGTGAGCAGTTCTTC. As protein: CASSGLAVTSEQFF. V and J are TRBV2 and TRBJ2-1, with TRBD2 as a possible D gene (6 bases). The germline CDR1 and CDR2 sequences are SNHLY and FYNNEI. Deletions cut 4 bases from V and 9 bases from J, with 16 bases between. The CDR3 length is 14 residues.

This clone appeared once. The chain joins TRBV7-8 to TRBJ2-5; 14 bases align to TRBD2. After removal of 0 bases from V and 0 bases from J, the junction contained 3 bases not matched to a gene. Germline CDR1 is SGHVS and CDR2 is FQNEAQ. CDR3 length equals 18 residues. This CDR3 is CASSLAWTSGGHQETQYF. The CDR3 nucleotides read TGTGCCAGCAGCTTAGCCTGGACTAGCGGGGGGCACCAAGAGACCCAGTACTTC.